The clone carrying this T cell receptor beta chain has only a few counts. Its antigen is not identified. These data originate in a study of T-cell reconstitution after alpha-beta-depleted transplantation in children. Findings and limits, study-wide: Several hundred rapidly expanded clones from non-depleted graft cells reportedly supplied alpha-beta T cells about two months post-transplant.

Unique molecular identifiers were used to barcode this TCRbeta library. Via MiXCR, TCRdb re-called the PCR reads, giving one row per CDR3 protein. The data show about 640,000 distinct CDR3 sequences, 10% to 15% seen once. Germline V gene lookup returns CDR1 SGHRS and CDR2 YFSETQ. The CDR3 spans 15 residues. Losses at the gene ends were 0 bases for V and 3 bases for J; bases not matched to a gene: 5. The TCR comes from a male patient younger than 18 who had a stem cell transplant for acute myeloid leukemia, so the T cells may come from the graft donor. This specimen consisted of PBMCs, mostly from graft donor cells, obtained 360 days after TCRalphabeta/CD19-depleted stem cell transplant. The V gene is TRBV5-1, the J gene TRBJ2-7, with 8 bases aligning to TRBD1. CDR3 protein: CASSLEVTGVYEQYF. As DNA, the CDR3 is TGCGCCAGCAGCTTGGAGGTGACAGGGGTCTACGAGCAGTACTTC. Using reference TRBV5-1 and TRBJ2-7 for the parts outside the CDR3, the full variable domain is KAGVTQTPRYLIKTRGQQVTLSCSPISGHRSVSWYQQTPGQGLQFLFEYFSETQRNKGNFPGRFSGRQFSNSRSEMNVSTLELGDSALYLCASSLEVTGVYEQYFGPGTRLTVT.